Listed here are 24 T cell receptor beta chains from one sample, sequenced in a study of patients and donors after allogeneic stem cell transplantation. TCRdb ran MiXCR on the RT-PCR reads and lists one entry per CDR3 protein. The table shows about a million distinct CDR3 sequences, with about a sixth occurring only once. Sequencing was performed on blood, either unsorted or a sorted T cell fraction (not recorded which). Receptors were obtained from a human donor who was either an allogeneic HSCT recipient or a stem cell or donor lymphocyte infusion donor (not recorded which). It is not recorded whose cells these are; they may come from a transplant donor.

This clonotype appeared a few times. The chain has TRBV28 and TRBJ1-1; the D gene is possibly TRBD1 (6 bases). The CDR3 length is 15 residues. Trimming removed 4 bases from V and 10 bases from J, with 22 bases in between. The germline V gene encodes CDR1 MDHEN and CDR2 SYDVKM. Written as DNA, the CDR3 is TGTGCCAGCAGTTACCAGGGTGGGGGGGCGAGTGGAGCTTTCTTT. Its protein product is CASSYQGGGASGAFF.

This clonotype was found many times. This rearrangement joins TRBV27 to TRBJ2-1; D is possibly TRBD1 or TRBD2 (5 bases each). Germline V gene sequence: CDR1 MNHEY, CDR2 SMNVEV (reference sequence). V lost 10 bases and J 6 bases, leaving 22 bases between the germline ends. The CDR3 totals 15 residues. This chain's CDR3 is CATSFVGEYANEQFF. CDR3 coding DNA: TGTGCCACCTCTTTTGTGGGGGAGTATGCCAATGAGCAGTTCTTC.

This clonotype was picked up a small number of times. The V call is TRBV4-3, the J call TRBJ1-6; D is perhaps TRBD1 (6 bases). Per the germline V gene, CDR1 is LGHNA and CDR2 is YSLEER. V was shortened by 0 bases and J by 7 bases, with 10 bases between the two germline ends. This CDR3 has 15 amino acids. The CDR3 DNA follows: TGCGCCAGCAGCCAAGATAGGGGGGGCAATTCACCCCTCCACTTT. The encoded protein is CASSQDRGGNSPLHF.

A few counts support this clonotype. The J gene is TRBJ1-4, the V gene TRBV15; the D is unclear. V lost 1 base and J 7 bases, leaving 4 bases between the germline ends. Germline V CDR1 and CDR2: LNHNV, YYDKDF (reference sequence). The CDR3 is made up of 12 amino acids. The CDR3 is CATSRVGEKLFF. In DNA form, the CDR3 reads TGTGCCACCAGCAGAGTTGGTGAAAAACTGTTTTTT.

This chain connects TRBV5-1 to TRBJ2-3, with D unresolved. Trimming took 0 bases from V and 4 from J, leaving 18 bases between them. The CDR3 has 17 residues. In germline, CDR1 is SGHRS, CDR2 YFSETQ. CDR3 in DNA: TGCGCCAGCAGCTTGGAGCAGACCCTGCCTGGGGCAGATACGCAGTATTTT. Translated: CASSLEQTLPGADTQYF. The whole variable domain, remainder taken from reference TRBV5-1 and TRBJ2-3, is KAGVTQTPRYLIKTRGQQVTLSCSPISGHRSVSWYQQTPGQGLQFLFEYFSETQRNKGNFPGRFSGRQFSNSRSEMNVSTLELGDSALYLCASSLEQTLPGADTQYFGPGTRLTVL.

The chain is built from TRBV20-1 and TRBJ1-5; D not resolved. Germline V lookup: CDR1 DFQATT, CDR2 SNEGSKA (reference sequence). V gave up 3 bases and J gave up 5 bases, with 11 bases separating them. This CDR3 contains 13 residues. CDR3: CSASARRDQPQHF. The CDR3, as DNA: TGCAGTGCTAGTGCCCGTCGGGATCAGCCCCAGCATTTT.

This clonotype has just a few counts. The V gene is TRBV6-1, the J gene TRBJ2-4; TRBD2 matches at 10 bases. The CDR3 covers 14 residues. J gave up 5 bases and V 6 bases, and 4 bases lay outside the gene matches. Germline V gives CDR1 MNHNS, CDR2 SASEGT. CDR3 in DNA: TGTGCCAGCAGGCCAGCGGGGGGGGAAAACATTCAGTACTTC. It specifies CASRPAGGENIQYF.

This clonotype was picked up a small number of times. The chain links TRBV7-3 to TRBJ2-2, with TRBD2 matching 9 bases. The V segment lost 0 bases and the J segment 2 bases; nucleotides outside the gene matches: 4. This CDR3 region has 17 residues. Per the germline V gene, CDR1 is SGHTA and CDR2 is FQGTGA. The CDR3 loop is CASSLTRTSDNTGELFF. CDR3 bases: TGTGCCAGCAGCTTAACACGGACTAGCGACAACACCGGGGAGCTGTTTTTT.

This clonotype has more than one count but fewer than ten. This rearrangement joins TRBV15 to TRBJ2-7; 7 bases are a match to TRBD1. Germline CDR1 is LNHNV and CDR2 is YYDKDF (reference sequence). The CDR3 has 14 residues. With V trimmed by 3 bases and J by 3 bases, 5 bases remained unmatched. CDR3 protein: CATSSSTGLYEQYF. The CDR3 DNA follows: TGTGCCACCAGCAGCTCGACAGGGCTCTACGAGCAGTACTTC.

For the CDR3, the DNA is TGTGCCACCCGGGACGGTAATGATTACAATGAGCAGTTCTTC. It encodes CATRDGNDYNEQFF. V is TRBV24-1 and J is TRBJ2-1; tentatively, D is TRBD1 or TRBD2 (5 bases each). The V and J ends lost 9 bases and 4 bases respectively, with 15 bases between them. Germline V gives CDR1 KGHDR, CDR2 SFDVKD. The CDR3 is made up of 14 amino acids.

The chain couples TRBV5-5 to TRBJ2-7; 7 positions match TRBD1. V dropped 2 bases and J dropped 6; count of bases not matched to a gene: 11. This CDR3 region has 15 residues. Germline loops: CDR1 SGHKS, CDR2 YYEKEE (reference sequence). The CDR3 DNA is TGTGCCAGCAGCTTTAAGGGGGCCGAGGGTGGCGAGCAGTACTTC. Its protein product is CASSFKGAEGGEQYF.

This clonotype was recorded only once. The rearrangement uses TRBV2 and TRBJ1-2, with 7 bases that match TRBD1. With V trimmed by 7 bases and J by 4 bases, 9 bases remained unmatched. CDR1 SNHLY and CDR2 FYNNEI come from the germline V gene. The CDR3 is 14 amino acids. CDR3 loop: CASTPPGGFYGYTF. The CDR3 region has the DNA TGTGCCAGCACCCCGCCAGGGGGGTTCTATGGCTACACCTTC.

In this sample, this clonotype turned up many times. The J gene is TRBJ1-1, the V gene TRBV12-3 or TRBV12-4; TRBD1 matches 7 bases. V lost 6 bases to trimming and J lost 0 bases; unmatched junction nucleotides: 4. The length of the CDR3 is 14 residues. CDR3 sequence reads: CASRPGTVNTEAFF. As DNA, the CDR3 is TGTGCCAGCAGACCCGGGACAGTGAACACTGAAGCTTTCTTT.

This clonotype was recorded a few times. CDR3 bases: TGCAGCGTTGGACGGGACGGATACTCCTACGAGCAGTACTTC. This encodes CSVGRDGYSYEQYF. This sequence joins TRBV29-1 and TRBJ2-7; the D call may be TRBD1 or TRBD2 (5 bases each). V was clipped by 4 bases and J by 0 bases, with 13 bases between them. The CDR3 has 14 amino acids. Germline V gene sequence: CDR1 SQVTM, CDR2 ANQGSEA.

This sequence joins TRBV6-1 and TRBJ1-3; no definite D call. Trimming left V 4 bases short and J 4 bases short, with 14 bases between. Germline-derived CDR1 and CDR2 are MNHNS and SASEGT. The CDR3 loop spans 15 amino acids. The CDR3 loop is CASSAQGSPGNTIYF. CDR3 sequence (DNA): TGTGCCAGCAGTGCTCAAGGGAGTCCGGGAAACACCATATATTTT.

Only a few counts were recorded for this clonotype. The CDR3 bases are TGCAGTGCTAGCAAGATCTCTGGAAACACCATATATTTT. It translates to CSASKISGNTIYF. The chain links TRBV20-1 to TRBJ1-3; D gene ambiguous. Trimming removed 3 bases from V and 0 bases from J, with 6 bases in between. The CDR3 length is 13 residues. Germline loops: CDR1 DFQATT, CDR2 SNEGSKA (reference sequence).

This clonotype was counted only a few times. This chain links TRBV5-1 with TRBJ2-7, with 12 positions matching TRBD1. With 4 bases clipped from V and 5 bases from J, the junction kept 4 bases outside the gene matches. There are 14 residues in the CDR3. Germline values: CDR1 SGHRS, CDR2 YFSETQ. CDR3 sequence: CASSPGQGAHEQYF. CDR3 coding DNA: TGCGCCAGCAGCCCGGGACAGGGGGCCCACGAGCAGTACTTC. The entire variable domain, with the rest obtained from reference TRBV5-1 and TRBJ2-7, is as follows: KAGVTQTPRYLIKTRGQQVTLSCSPISGHRSVSWYQQTPGQGLQFLFEYFSETQRNKGNFPGRFSGRQFSNSRSEMNVSTLELGDSALYLCASSPGQGAHEQYFGPGTRLTVT.

This clonotype was picked up a small number of times. The V and J genes are TRBV3-1 and TRBJ1-3; D is unclear. V lost 0 bases to trimming and J lost 8 bases, with 17 bases between them. The CDR3 loop spans 16 amino acids. Germline V gene sequence: CDR1 LGHDT, CDR2 YNNKEL (reference sequence). The CDR3 bases are TGTGCCAGCAGCCAAGATAGAGGCGGATGGGCGGACACCATATATTTT. Amino acids: CASSQDRGGWADTIYF.

This clonotype was seen at least ten times. This chain joins TRBV5-1 and TRBJ2-2, with D unclear. Germline V gene data show CDR1 as SGHRS and CDR2 as YFSETQ. CDR3 length: 14 amino acids. The ends were cut back, 5 bases at V and 5 bases at J, with 13 bases in the middle. Written as DNA, the CDR3 is TGCGCCAGCAGTCGCTGGGAAGGTACCGGGGAGCTGTTTTTT. This encodes CASSRWEGTGELFF.

This clonotype was counted between two and nine times. The V call is TRBV27, the J call TRBJ1-2; D may be TRBD1 (5 bases). With 5 bases removed from V and 6 bases from J, the gap between germline ends came to 16 bases. The CDR3 extends over 14 amino acids. Germline V gene sequence: CDR1 MNHEY, CDR2 SMNVEV (reference sequence). CDR3 bases: TGTGCCAGCAGTCCCTCGTTTGGGGGTGATGGCTACACCTTC. This translates into CASSPSFGGDGYTF.

This clonotype occurred a few times. V gene TRBV12-3 or TRBV12-4 combines with J gene TRBJ1-4; D is perhaps TRBD1 (5 bases). Deletions cut 3 bases from V and 1 base from J, with 6 bases between. The CDR3 length is 14 residues. The CDR3 sequence is CASSFQGTNEKLFF. The CDR3 DNA sequence: TGTGCCAGCAGTTTTCAGGGAACTAATGAAAAACTGTTTTTT.

The V and J genes are TRBV4-1 and TRBJ2-5, with TRBD1 matching over 9 bases. Trimming at V came to 1 base and at J to 2 bases, leaving 2 bases not matched to a gene. CDR1 MGHRA and CDR2 YSYEKL come from the germline V gene. This CDR3 has 15 amino acids. This CDR3 is CASSQVGTGQETQYF. Written as DNA, the CDR3 is TGCGCCAGCAGCCAAGTCGGGACAGGGCAAGAGACCCAGTACTTC.

This chain connects TRBV20-1 to TRBJ1-2; D not resolved. V was cut by 0 bases and J by 0 bases, with 8 bases left in between. The CDR3 contains 14 residues. CDR1 is DFQATT, CDR2 SNEGSKA, per germline (reference sequence). The CDR3 is CSARDAGTNYGYTF. CDR3 nucleotide sequence: TGCAGTGCTAGAGACGCTGGGACTAACTATGGCTACACCTTC.

This clonotype was found a few times. The V gene is TRBV9, the J gene TRBJ1-2; perhaps TRBD1 as D (5 bases). CDR1 and CDR2 from the germline V gene are SGDLS and YYNGEE. V was pared by 0 bases and J by 3 bases, with 6 bases between. There are 13 residues in the CDR3. In nucleotides, the CDR3 is TGTGCCAGCAGCGTAGGGGGCGACTATGGCTACACCTTC. Its protein product is CASSVGGDYGYTF.